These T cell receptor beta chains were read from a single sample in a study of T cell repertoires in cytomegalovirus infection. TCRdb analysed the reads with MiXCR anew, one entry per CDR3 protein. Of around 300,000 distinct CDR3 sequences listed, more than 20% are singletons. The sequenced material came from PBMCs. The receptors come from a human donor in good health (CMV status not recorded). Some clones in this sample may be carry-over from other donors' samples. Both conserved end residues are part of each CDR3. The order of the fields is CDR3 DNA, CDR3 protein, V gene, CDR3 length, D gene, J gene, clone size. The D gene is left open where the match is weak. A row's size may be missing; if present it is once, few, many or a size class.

CDR3 DNA: TGTGCCAGCACCCATGGCCAGGGAAGGGGCACTGAAGCTTTCTTT; CDR3 protein: CASTHGQGRGTEAFF; V gene: TRBV28; CDR3 length: 15; D gene: .; J gene: TRBJ1-1; clone size: .
CDR3 DNA: TGTGTCCGCGGACAGGGTCGGAATTCACCCCTCCACTTT; CDR3 protein: CVRGQGRNSPLHF; V gene: TRBV2; CDR3 length: 13; D gene: TRBD1; J gene: TRBJ1-6; clone size: .
CDR3 DNA: TGCAGCGTTGGGGGTGGGCTGAATACTGAAGCTTTCTTT; CDR3 protein: CSVGGGLNTEAFF; V gene: TRBV29-1; CDR3 length: 13; D gene: .; J gene: TRBJ1-1; clone size: .
CDR3 DNA: TGTGCCAGCCGACTAGCGGGAGGGCGAGAAGATACGCAGTATTTT; CDR3 protein: CASRLAGGREDTQYF; V gene: TRBV6-2/TRBV6-3; CDR3 length: 15; D gene: TRBD2; J gene: TRBJ2-3; clone size: few
CDR3 DNA: TGTGCCAGCAGCTCATACGTCGACTCCTACGAGCAGTACTTC; CDR3 protein: CASSSYVDSYEQYF; V gene: TRBV11-2; CDR3 length: 14; D gene: .; J gene: TRBJ2-7; clone size: .
CDR3 DNA: TGCAGCGTTGATGGGAGCGGGAGCTCCTACAATGAGCAGTTCTTC; CDR3 protein: CSVDGSGSSYNEQFF; V gene: TRBV29-1; CDR3 length: 15; D gene: TRBD2; J gene: TRBJ2-1; clone size: .
CDR3 DNA: TGTGCCAGCAGCTTGGGCGGGAGATACAATCAGCCCCAGCATTTT; CDR3 protein: CASSLGGRYNQPQHF; V gene: TRBV5-4; CDR3 length: 15; D gene: .; J gene: TRBJ1-5; clone size: .
CDR3 DNA: TGTGCCAGCAGCTTAGACGGGTTGGGTGTAAGTGAGCAGTTCTTC; CDR3 protein: CASSLDGLGVSEQFF; V gene: TRBV7-8; CDR3 length: 15; D gene: .; J gene: TRBJ2-1; clone size: many
CDR3 DNA: TGTGCCAGCGAGGTGACGAACACCGGGGAGCTGTTTTTT; CDR3 protein: CASEVTNTGELFF; V gene: TRBV28; CDR3 length: 13; D gene: .; J gene: TRBJ2-2; clone size: many
CDR3 DNA: TGTGCCAGCAGCTTAGGTTTCGGTACTAACTATGGCTACACCTTC; CDR3 protein: CASSLGFGTNYGYTF; V gene: TRBV7-6; CDR3 length: 15; D gene: .; J gene: TRBJ1-2; clone size: many
CDR3 DNA: TGCAGCGTTGAACCAGGGCCGAACTATGGCTACACCTTC; CDR3 protein: CSVEPGPNYGYTF; V gene: TRBV29-1; CDR3 length: 13; D gene: .; J gene: TRBJ1-2; clone size: once
CDR3 DNA: TGTGCCAGCAGCTTAGAGGGGCTAGCCTATGAGCAGTTCTTC; CDR3 protein: CASSLEGLAYEQFF; V gene: TRBV7-2; CDR3 length: 14; D gene: .; J gene: TRBJ2-1; clone size: few
CDR3 DNA: TGTGCCAGCAGTTACTCGATAAGCTGGGATACGCAGTATTTT; CDR3 protein: CASSYSISWDTQYF; V gene: TRBV6-8; CDR3 length: 14; D gene: .; J gene: TRBJ2-3; clone size: few
CDR3 DNA: TGTGCCAGCAGCCAGGGAAGGGTTGGTACGCAGTATTTT; CDR3 protein: CASSQGRVGTQYF; V gene: TRBV7-2; CDR3 length: 13; D gene: .; J gene: TRBJ2-3; clone size: .
CDR3 DNA: TGTGCCAGCAGCTTGGACAGGGGGTATGGCTACACCTTC; CDR3 protein: CASSLDRGYGYTF; V gene: TRBV7-2; CDR3 length: 13; D gene: TRBD1; J gene: TRBJ1-2; clone size: many
CDR3 DNA: TGTGCCAGCAGTAGGGACCCCATCCCGGGGGCTTTCTTT; CDR3 protein: CASSRDPIPGAFF; V gene: TRBV12-3/TRBV12-4; CDR3 length: 13; D gene: .; J gene: TRBJ1-1; clone size: few
CDR3 DNA: TGTGCCAGCAGCTTGATAGAGGTCGTAAGCGGGAGGAGGTACGAGCAGTACTTC; CDR3 protein: CASSLIEVVSGRRYEQYF; V gene: TRBV7-2; CDR3 length: 18; D gene: TRBD2; J gene: TRBJ2-7; clone size: many
CDR3 DNA: TGTGCCAGCAGTCCACGTGACGGGTTGGGGATGGAGACCCAGTACTTC; CDR3 protein: CASSPRDGLGMETQYF; V gene: TRBV11-2; CDR3 length: 16; D gene: .; J gene: TRBJ2-5; clone size: few
CDR3 DNA: TGTGCCAGCAGCTTGACACTCCTGAACACTGAAGCTTTCTTT; CDR3 protein: CASSLTLLNTEAFF; V gene: TRBV7-2; CDR3 length: 14; D gene: .; J gene: TRBJ1-1; clone size: few
CDR3 DNA: TGTGCCAGCAGTTTAGCTCGGTTTGAGCAGTACTTC; CDR3 protein: CASSLARFEQYF; V gene: TRBV28; CDR3 length: 12; D gene: .; J gene: TRBJ2-7; clone size: few
CDR3 DNA: TGTGCCAGTAGTACTTCACCGGGACAGGGGGCGAAGGTGGGGGAGCTGTTTTTT; CDR3 protein: CASSTSPGQGAKVGELFF; V gene: TRBV19; CDR3 length: 18; D gene: TRBD1; J gene: TRBJ2-2; clone size: .
CDR3 DNA: TGCGCCAGCAGCCTCGACCTGGAAGATGAAGCTTTCTTT; CDR3 protein: CASSLDLEDEAFF; V gene: TRBV5-1; CDR3 length: 13; D gene: .; J gene: TRBJ1-1; clone size: many
CDR3 DNA: TGCAGTGCCAAACTTGGCGGGGTGAACACTGAAGCTTTCTTT; CDR3 protein: CSAKLGGVNTEAFF; V gene: TRBV20-1; CDR3 length: 14; D gene: .; J gene: TRBJ1-1; clone size: .
CDR3 DNA: TGTGCCAGCAGCTCCTACTGGAGGCTGTTTTTT; CDR3 protein: CASSSYWRLFF; V gene: TRBV11-2; CDR3 length: 11; D gene: .; J gene: TRBJ2-2; clone size: few
CDR3 DNA: TGCAGCGTTGATGGGGTCACAGATACGCAGTATTTT; CDR3 protein: CSVDGVTDTQYF; V gene: TRBV29-1; CDR3 length: 12; D gene: .; J gene: TRBJ2-3; clone size: few
CDR3 DNA: TGTGCCAGCAGAAACCCCCCAGGGATGTTTGGCAATCAGCCCCAGCATTTT; CDR3 protein: CASRNPPGMFGNQPQHF; V gene: TRBV6-2/TRBV6-3; CDR3 length: 17; D gene: .; J gene: TRBJ1-5; clone size: few
CDR3 DNA: TGTGCCAGCAGCCCCGGGACTAATCGGTACGAGCAGTACTTC; CDR3 protein: CASSPGTNRYEQYF; V gene: TRBV7-8; CDR3 length: 14; D gene: TRBD2; J gene: TRBJ2-7; clone size: few
CDR3 DNA: TGTGCCAGTCTCCCAGGGGGGGCCATCACAGATACGCAGTATTTT; CDR3 protein: CASLPGGAITDTQYF; V gene: TRBV28; CDR3 length: 15; D gene: .; J gene: TRBJ2-3; clone size: .
CDR3 DNA: TGTGCCAGCAGTCCACAGGGGGCGTCCTACAATGAGCAGTTCTTC; CDR3 protein: CASSPQGASYNEQFF; V gene: TRBV6-2/TRBV6-3; CDR3 length: 15; D gene: TRBD1; J gene: TRBJ2-1; clone size: many
CDR3 DNA: TGTGCCAGCAGCCCTTGGACAGGAGGTCACTTGGGCGACACTGAAGCTTTCTTT; CDR3 protein: CASSPWTGGHLGDTEAFF; V gene: TRBV12-3/TRBV12-4; CDR3 length: 18; D gene: TRBD1; J gene: TRBJ1-1; clone size: .
CDR3 DNA: TGTGCCAGCAGCCCCTGGGACCGAGGTACAAACGAGCAGTACTTC; CDR3 protein: CASSPWDRGTNEQYF; V gene: TRBV7-2; CDR3 length: 15; D gene: .; J gene: TRBJ2-7; clone size: many
CDR3 DNA: TGTGCCAGCAGTGGGGCCCCGGAGCAGTACTTC; CDR3 protein: CASSGAPEQYF; V gene: TRBV2; CDR3 length: 11; D gene: .; J gene: TRBJ2-7; clone size: .
CDR3 DNA: TGTGCCAGCAGTTCCAAGCGGGCTGGCGGCTACGAGCAGTACTTC; CDR3 protein: CASSSKRAGGYEQYF; V gene: TRBV28; CDR3 length: 15; D gene: .; J gene: TRBJ2-7; clone size: few
CDR3 DNA: TGTGCCAGCAGCCAGGGGGCGGGTGGAAACACCATATATTTT; CDR3 protein: CASSQGAGGNTIYF; V gene: TRBV7-2; CDR3 length: 14; D gene: TRBD1; J gene: TRBJ1-3; clone size: many
CDR3 DNA: TGTGCCAGCAGGCGGGGACAGAACTATGGCTACACCTTC; CDR3 protein: CASRRGQNYGYTF; V gene: TRBV12-3/TRBV12-4; CDR3 length: 13; D gene: TRBD1; J gene: TRBJ1-2; clone size: many
CDR3 DNA: TGTGCCAGCAGTTTCCCATGGAACACTGAAGCTTTCTTT; CDR3 protein: CASSFPWNTEAFF; V gene: TRBV12-3/TRBV12-4; CDR3 length: 13; D gene: .; J gene: TRBJ1-1; clone size: few
CDR3 DNA: TGTGCCAGCAGCCCAAATCAGGGGTCCAACGAGCAGTACTTC; CDR3 protein: CASSPNQGSNEQYF; V gene: TRBV7-9; CDR3 length: 14; D gene: .; J gene: TRBJ2-7; clone size: .
CDR3 DNA: TGTGCCAGCAGCCCTCCCCGGGGACGCGGGGGGGACAATGAGCAGTTCTTC; CDR3 protein: CASSPPRGRGGDNEQFF; V gene: TRBV7-9; CDR3 length: 17; D gene: TRBD2; J gene: TRBJ2-1; clone size: few
CDR3 DNA: TGTGCCAGCAGTGTCCGGGGGAGCACTGAAGCTTTCTTT; CDR3 protein: CASSVRGSTEAFF; V gene: TRBV6-1; CDR3 length: 13; D gene: .; J gene: TRBJ1-1; clone size: many
CDR3 DNA: TGTGCCAGCAGCTTAGATAGCGGGAGAACCGGCAATGAGCAGTTCTTC; CDR3 protein: CASSLDSGRTGNEQFF; V gene: TRBV11-2; CDR3 length: 16; D gene: TRBD2; J gene: TRBJ2-1; clone size: many
CDR3 DNA: TGTGCCAGCAGCCAAGGGACGGGTAACACCGGGGAGCTGTTTTTT; CDR3 protein: CASSQGTGNTGELFF; V gene: TRBV5-4; CDR3 length: 15; D gene: .; J gene: TRBJ2-2; clone size: few
CDR3 DNA: TGCAGTGCTATTCCAGGGACAGGAACCGTCAATCAGCCCCAGCATTTT; CDR3 protein: CSAIPGTGTVNQPQHF; V gene: TRBV20-1; CDR3 length: 16; D gene: TRBD1; J gene: TRBJ1-5; clone size: .
CDR3 DNA: TGCAGTGCTAGAGATCAGGCAGCGGGGGGGCCTGGGGCCAACGTCCTGACTTTC; CDR3 protein: CSARDQAAGGPGANVLTF; V gene: TRBV20-1; CDR3 length: 18; D gene: TRBD2; J gene: TRBJ2-6; clone size: few
CDR3 DNA: TGCAGTGGGAAGCGGGAGGGCCACACAGATACGCAGTATTTT; CDR3 protein: CSGKREGHTDTQYF; V gene: TRBV29-1; CDR3 length: 14; D gene: TRBD2; J gene: TRBJ2-3; clone size: .
CDR3 DNA: TGTGCCAGCAGCCAAGGGAAGCCAGATACGCAGTATTTT; CDR3 protein: CASSQGKPDTQYF; V gene: TRBV3-1; CDR3 length: 13; D gene: .; J gene: TRBJ2-3; clone size: few
CDR3 DNA: TGTGCCAGCAGTCCCCCCAGCGGGACCTACGAGCAGTACTTC; CDR3 protein: CASSPPSGTYEQYF; V gene: TRBV12-3/TRBV12-4; CDR3 length: 14; D gene: TRBD2; J gene: TRBJ2-7; clone size: many
CDR3 DNA: TGCAGTGCTAGAGATCCAGGCGGGAACACAGATACGCAGTATTTT; CDR3 protein: CSARDPGGNTDTQYF; V gene: TRBV20-1; CDR3 length: 15; D gene: .; J gene: TRBJ2-3; clone size: .
CDR3 DNA: TGTGCCACCAGCCCTTCCGGGCTCCGGGGGACCGGGGAGCTGTTTTTT; CDR3 protein: CATSPSGLRGTGELFF; V gene: TRBV24-1; CDR3 length: 16; D gene: .; J gene: TRBJ2-2; clone size: many